The 16 T cell receptor beta chains below were found in one sample sequenced in a study of prognosis after radiotherapy for stage I lung cancer. It was by two-round multiplex PCR that TCR beta CDR3 was amplified from genomic DNA. Individual primers that were specific to each TRBV and TRBJ gene served in first-round PCR. TCRdb re-derived calls from the multiplex PCR reads in MiXCR, one entry per CDR3 protein. The sample consists of approximately 51,000 distinct CDR3 sequences, about 32% of them appearing once. Sequenced here: PBMCs, sampled before or after stereotactic body radiation therapy (not recorded which). These receptors were collected from a donor over 45 with non-small cell lung cancer.

This clonotype was counted ten times or more. The V gene is TRBV9, the J gene TRBJ2-1; 12 bases align to TRBD2. Losses at the gene ends were 4 bases for V and 4 bases for J; bases not matched to a gene: 6. The CDR3 length is 16 residues. In germline, CDR1 is SGDLS, CDR2 YYNGEE. DNA of the CDR3: TGTGCCAGCAGCCCCCAGGGGACTAGCGGGTACAATGAGCAGTTCTTC. Its translation is CASSPQGTSGYNEQFF.

The rearrangement uses TRBV7-9 and TRBJ2-7, with unresolved D. Trimming stripped 3 bases from V and 6 bases from J, with 9 bases between. The CDR3 is 12 residues long. Germline CDR1 SEHNR, CDR2 FQNEAQ (reference sequence). CDR3 in amino acids: CASSFAFPEQYF. CDR3 nucleotide sequence: TGTGCCAGCAGCTTTGCGTTCCCCGAGCAGTACTTC.

This clonotype is deemed medium-sized (0.01 to 0.1%). This chain connects TRBV4-2 to TRBJ1-2; D remains ambiguous. The CDR3 sequence is 16 residues long. Germline CDR1 and CDR2: LGHNA and YNFKEQ. V was trimmed by 4 bases and J by 6 bases, leaving 21 bases between them. The CDR3: CASSPRLLDGGDGYTF. CDR3 nucleotides: TGTGCCAGCAGCCCCCGCCTTTTGGACGGAGGCGATGGCTACACCTTC.

About this clonotype itself: A single base separates this from a much larger clone, so it may be a read error. The J gene is TRBJ2-7, the V gene TRBV6-1; the D gene is possibly TRBD1 (6 bases). This CDR3 contains 13 residues. Germline V lookup: CDR1 MNHNS, CDR2 SASEGT. Here the CDR3 reads CSSPYTGQIEQYF. CDR3 nucleotide sequence: TGTTCCAGCCCCTACACCGGACAGATCGAGCAGTACTTC.

This clonotype appeared a single time. V usage is TRBV20-1 and J usage is TRBJ2-3; TRBD2 aligns across 8 bases. Germline loops: CDR1 DFQATT, CDR2 SNEGSKA (reference sequence). Trimming at V came to 2 bases and at J to 1 base, leaving 8 bases not matched to a gene. The CDR3 sequence is 16 residues long. The DNA for the CDR3 is TGCAGTGCTAGACTACTTAGCGGGGTCCGCACAGATACGCAGTATTTT. Translated: CSARLLSGVRTDTQYF.

In the case of this clonotype: Being one base from a much bigger clone, this may be a read error. V gene TRBV4-1 combines with J gene TRBJ2-2; 10 positions agree with TRBD2. CDR1 is MGHRA and CDR2 is YSYEKL in the germline V gene. This CDR3 region has 16 residues. Unmatched junction bases numbered 6, after V lost 4 bases and J lost 4 bases. The CDR3 DNA reads TGCGCCAGCAGCCGGACTAGCGGTTCCCCCACCGGGGAGCTGTTTTTT. It specifies CASSRTSGSPTGELFF.

This clonotype has a count of ten or more. This chain uses TRBV28 with TRBJ1-4; the D is unclear. Germline V gives CDR1 MDHEN, CDR2 SYDVKM. The CDR3 is made up of 13 amino acids. V gave up 6 bases and J gave up 0 bases, with 5 bases separating them. The CDR3 DNA reads as TGTGCCAGCAGCATTGCAACTAATGAAAAACTGTTTTTT. Translation: CASSIATNEKLFF. The complete variable domain, with remaining parts taken from reference TRBV28 and TRBJ1-4, reads DVKVTQSSRYLVKRTGEKVFLECVQDMDHENMFWYRQDPGLGLRLIYFSYDVKMKEKGDIPEGYSVSREKKERFSLILESASTNQTSMYLCASSIATNEKLFFGSGTQLSVL.

This clonotype was recorded at least ten times. The chain has TRBV6-1 and TRBJ2-7; D gene unclear. Between the trimmed V and J ends, which lost 7 bases and 1 base, there was a span of 17 bases. The germline CDR1 and CDR2 sequences are MNHNS and SASEGT. This CDR3 comprises 15 residues. The CDR3 here is CASTQNGYSSYEQYF. CDR3 nucleotides: TGTGCCAGCACCCAAAACGGGTACAGTTCCTACGAGCAGTACTTC.

A remark on this clonotype: Since a much larger clone is just one base distant, this may be a read error. The V call is TRBV19, the J call TRBJ1-1; no clear D. Germline CDR1 and CDR2: LNHDA and SQIVND (reference sequence). The CDR3 covers 17 residues. CDR3 sequence: CVSTPSLQDRLGTEAFF. The DNA of the CDR3 is TGTGTCAGTACGCCGAGCCTCCAAGACCGTTTGGGCACTGAAGCTTTCTTT. Using reference TRBV19 and TRBJ1-1 for the parts outside the CDR3, the full variable domain is DGGITQSPKYLFRKEGQNVTLSCEQNLNHDAMYWYRQDPGQGLRLIYYSQIVNDFQKGDIAEGYSVSREKKESFPLTVTSAQKNPTAFYLCVSTPSLQDRLGTEAFFGQGTRLTVV.

In this sample, this clonotype turned up many times. The chain has TRBV24-1 and TRBJ2-5; D unresolved. The germline V and J ends were trimmed by 2 bases and 5 bases, with 14 bases remaining between them. Germline V gene lookup returns CDR1 KGHDR and CDR2 SFDVKD. This CDR3 region has 15 residues. Here the CDR3 reads CATSDSLLGRETQYF. CDR3 coding DNA: TGTGCCACCAGTGATTCTCTTTTAGGCCGGGAGACCCAGTACTTC.

A note on this clonotype: This may arise from a read error, as a much more abundant clone is one base away. The chain combines TRBV6-1 with TRBJ2-3; 8 positions match TRBD2. V shed 7 bases, J shed 1 base, and the junction held 10 bases outside the gene matches. This CDR3 has 16 amino acids. Germline CDR1 reads MNHNS; CDR2 reads SASEGT. Here the CDR3 DNA reads TGTGCCAGCATTGGGCTCGAGACTAGCGGCACAGATACGCAGTATTTT. Its translation is CASIGLETSGTDTQYF.

On this clonotype: Possible read error: a much larger clone is one base away. This chain connects TRBV6-1 to TRBJ1-5; TRBD1 might be the D (5 bases). Deletions cut 6 bases from V and 1 base from J, with 10 bases between. Germline-derived CDR1 and CDR2 are MNHNS and SASEGT. This CDR3 spans 14 amino acids. CDR3 sequence (DNA): TGTGCCAGCAGCCTGACAGTAAGCAATCAGCCCCAGCATTTT. Its translation is CASSLTVSNQPQHF.

For this clonotype: Just one base apart from a much larger clone, this may be a read error. The rearrangement joins TRBV24-1 to TRBJ2-1; D possibly uses TRBD1 or TRBD2 (5 bases each). There are 15 residues in the CDR3. The V and J ends lost 9 bases and 15 bases respectively, with 29 bases between them. Per the germline V gene, CDR1 is KGHDR and CDR2 is SFDVKD. CDR3 sequence reads: CATPLDRGPPRAVFF. DNA of the CDR3: TGTGCCACCCCCCTAGATAGGGGACCCCCGAGGGCGGTGTTCTTC.

This clonotype was observed a single time. This may come from a read error, since a much larger clone is one base off. This rearrangement joins TRBV7-3 to TRBJ2-1, with TRBD2 identical over 7 bases. The V gene's germline CDR1 is SGHTA and CDR2 FQGTGA. The CDR3 spans 13 residues. Trimming cost V 3 bases and J 13 bases; bases outside gene matches: 9. The CDR3 region is CASSFGLGETQFF. The CDR3 DNA is TGTGCCAGCAGCTTCGGACTAGGCGAGACCCAGTTCTTC.

A note on this clonotype: Being one base from a much bigger clone, this may be a read error. The rearrangement joins TRBV6-2 or TRBV6-3 to TRBJ2-5; 8 bases agree with TRBD1. The CDR3 spans 14 residues. Germline values: CDR1 MNHEY, CDR2 SVGEGT. This chain's CDR3 is CASSEGQGRETHYF. DNA of the CDR3: TGTGCCAGCAGTGAAGGACAGGGTAGGGAGACCCATTACTTC.

The chain uses TRBV6-1 and TRBJ2-1, with TRBD2 matching over 12 bases. The CDR3 runs to 15 residues. Germline CDR1 is MNHNS and CDR2 is SASEGT. With 8 bases clipped from V and 12 bases from J, the junction kept 14 bases outside the gene matches. The CDR3 loop is CASPTSGSTEFGQFF. CDR3 DNA: TGTGCCAGCCCGACTAGCGGGAGTACAGAATTTGGGCAGTTCTTC.